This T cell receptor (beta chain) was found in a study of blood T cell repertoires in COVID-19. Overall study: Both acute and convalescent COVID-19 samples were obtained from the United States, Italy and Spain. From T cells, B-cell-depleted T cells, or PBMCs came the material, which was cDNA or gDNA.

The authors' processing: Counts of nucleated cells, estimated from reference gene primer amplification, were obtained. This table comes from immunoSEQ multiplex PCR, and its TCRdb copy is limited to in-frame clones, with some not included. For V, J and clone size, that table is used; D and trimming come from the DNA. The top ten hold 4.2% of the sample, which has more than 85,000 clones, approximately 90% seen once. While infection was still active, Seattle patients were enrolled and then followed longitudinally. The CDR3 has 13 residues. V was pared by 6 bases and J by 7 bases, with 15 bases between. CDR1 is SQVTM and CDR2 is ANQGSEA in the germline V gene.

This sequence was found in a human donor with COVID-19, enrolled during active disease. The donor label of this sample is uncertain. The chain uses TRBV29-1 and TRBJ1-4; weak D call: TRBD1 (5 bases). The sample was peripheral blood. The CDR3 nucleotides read TGCAGCGTGGGGCCCGGAGTGGGTGAAAAACTGTTTTTT. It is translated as CSVGPGVGEKLFF.